The 7 T cell receptor beta chains below all came from one sample that was sequenced in a study of blood T cell repertoires in COVID-19. The method was immunoSEQ multiplex PCR; TCRdb's version includes in-frame clones alone and lacks a portion of them. This sample has 11,000 or so clones, with about two thirds found just once. Sequenced: peripheral blood. These TCRs come from a man in his fifties or sixties with COVID-19, enrolled during active disease.

The rearrangement links TRBV11-1 to TRBJ2-1; perhaps TRBD2 as D (5 bases). V was trimmed by 3 bases and J by 4 bases, leaving 13 bases between them. This CDR3 contains 15 residues. Germline V lookup: CDR1 SGHAT, CDR2 FQDESV (reference sequence). CDR3 sequence (DNA): TGTGCCAGCAGCTTTGCGCTAGCCGTTTACAATGAGCAGTTCTTC. Its translation is CASSFALAVYNEQFF.

The V gene is TRBV13, the J gene TRBJ2-1; D is perhaps TRBD1 (6 bases). Trimming stripped 7 bases from V and 0 bases from J, with 13 bases between. Germline-derived CDR1 and CDR2 are PRHDT and FYEKMQ (reference sequence). The CDR3 extends over 15 amino acids. CDR3 amino acids: CASIQGRGSYNEQFF. CDR3 bases: TGTGCCAGCATCCAAGGCAGGGGCTCCTACAATGAGCAGTTCTTC. Full variable domain (outside the CDR3, taken from reference TRBV13 and TRBJ2-1): AAGVIQSPRHLIKEKRETATLKCYPIPRHDTVYWYQQGPGQDPQFLISFYEKMQSDKGSIPDRFSAQQFSDYHSELNMSSLELGDSALYFCASIQGRGSYNEQFFGPGTRLTVL.

The chain is built from TRBV28 and TRBJ1-2; D possibly corresponds to TRBD1 (5 bases). Trimming pared 7 bases from V and 4 bases from J, leaving 13 bases between. Germline assignment: CDR1 MDHEN and CDR2 SYDVKM. This CDR3 region has 13 residues. DNA for the CDR3: TGTGCCAGCAACCCGCGGGGGGGCTATGGCTACACCTTC. It codes for CASNPRGGYGYTF.

This clone was observed a single time. This rearrangement joins TRBV18 to TRBJ1-6; TRBD1 might be the D (6 bases). Germline assignment: CDR1 KGHSH and CDR2 LQKENI. The CDR3 is made up of 16 amino acids. Trimming took 4 bases from V and 2 from J, leaving 12 bases between them. The CDR3 is CASSRDINTYNSPLHF. CDR3 sequence (DNA): TGTGCCAGCTCACGGGACATCAACACCTATAATTCACCCCTCCACTTT.

This clone was counted a few times. V is TRBV2 and J is TRBJ2-7; 12 bases are a match to TRBD1. The V and J ends lost 8 bases and 5 bases, in that order; junction bases with no gene match: 7. The CDR3 is 14 residues long. The V gene's germline CDR1 is SNHLY and CDR2 FYNNEI. The CDR3 nucleotides read TGTGCCAGCCGGGACAGGGGGCTTACGAACGAGCAGTACTTC. It encodes CASRDRGLTNEQYF.

The V call is TRBV2, the J call TRBJ2-5; TRBD1 matches 9 bases. V gave up 10 bases and J gave up 4 bases; unmatched junction bases: 7. Germline values: CDR1 SNHLY, CDR2 FYNNEI. This CDR3 contains 13 residues. This CDR3 is CANDRGFSETQYF. The CDR3 nucleotides are TGTGCCAACGACAGGGGGTTCTCAGAGACCCAGTACTTC.

This clone was seen more than once but under ten times. The rearrangement links TRBV5-1 to TRBJ2-5; tentative D call: TRBD1 (5 bases). V lost 1 base, J lost 0 bases, and 7 bases lay in between. Germline loops: CDR1 SGHRS, CDR2 YFSETQ. The CDR3 has 14 residues. CDR3 bases: TGCGCCAGCAGCTTGACGACAGACCAAGAGACCCAGTACTTC. Translation: CASSLTTDQETQYF.